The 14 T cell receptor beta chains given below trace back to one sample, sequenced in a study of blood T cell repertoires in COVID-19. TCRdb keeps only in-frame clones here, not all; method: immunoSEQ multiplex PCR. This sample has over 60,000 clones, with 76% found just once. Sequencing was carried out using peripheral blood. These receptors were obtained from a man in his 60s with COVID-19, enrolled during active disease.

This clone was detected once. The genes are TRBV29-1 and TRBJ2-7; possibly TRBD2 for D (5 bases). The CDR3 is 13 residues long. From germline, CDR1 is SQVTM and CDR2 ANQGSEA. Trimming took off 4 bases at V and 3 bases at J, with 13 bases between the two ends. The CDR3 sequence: CSVAAEVNYEQYF. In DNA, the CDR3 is TGCAGCGTTGCTGCGGAGGTTAACTACGAGCAGTACTTC.

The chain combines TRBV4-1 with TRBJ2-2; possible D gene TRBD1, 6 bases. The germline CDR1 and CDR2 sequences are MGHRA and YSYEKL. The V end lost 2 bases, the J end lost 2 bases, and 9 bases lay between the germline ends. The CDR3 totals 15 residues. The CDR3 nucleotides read TGCGCCAGCAGCCAACCGGGACAAAACACCGGGGAGCTGTTTTTT. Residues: CASSQPGQNTGELFF.

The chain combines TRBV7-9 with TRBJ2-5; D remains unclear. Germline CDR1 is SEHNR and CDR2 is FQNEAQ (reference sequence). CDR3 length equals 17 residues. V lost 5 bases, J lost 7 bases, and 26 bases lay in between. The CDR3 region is CASSPYKRPTRRWTQYF. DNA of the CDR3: TGTGCCAGCAGCCCTTATAAGAGGCCTACGCGTCGGTGGACCCAGTACTTC.

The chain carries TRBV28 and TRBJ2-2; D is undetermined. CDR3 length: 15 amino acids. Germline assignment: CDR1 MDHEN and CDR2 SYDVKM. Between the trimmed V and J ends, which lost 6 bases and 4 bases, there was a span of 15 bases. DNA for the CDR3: TGTGCCAGCAGATCCCCCGCGCTGTCCACCGGGGAGCTGTTTTTT. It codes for CASRSPALSTGELFF.

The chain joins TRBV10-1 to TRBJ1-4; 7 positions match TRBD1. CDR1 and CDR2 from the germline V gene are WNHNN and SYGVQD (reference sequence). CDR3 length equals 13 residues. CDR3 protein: CAKGAATNEKLFF. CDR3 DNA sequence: TGCGCGAAGGGGGCTGCAACTAATGAAAAACTGTTTTTT.

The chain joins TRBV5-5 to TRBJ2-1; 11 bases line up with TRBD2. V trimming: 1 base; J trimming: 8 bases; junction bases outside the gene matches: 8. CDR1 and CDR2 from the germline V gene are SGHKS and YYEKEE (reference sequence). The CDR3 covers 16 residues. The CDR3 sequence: CASSLTLAGARDEQFF. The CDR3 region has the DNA TGTGCCAGCAGCTTGACACTAGCGGGGGCCAGGGATGAGCAGTTCTTC.

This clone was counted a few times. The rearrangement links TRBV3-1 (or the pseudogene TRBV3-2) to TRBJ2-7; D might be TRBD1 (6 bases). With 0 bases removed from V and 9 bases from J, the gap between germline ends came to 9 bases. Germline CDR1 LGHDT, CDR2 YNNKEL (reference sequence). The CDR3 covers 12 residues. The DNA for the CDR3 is TGTGCCAGCAGCCAAGATGGGGGCGGGCAGTACTTC. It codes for CASSQDGGGQYF.

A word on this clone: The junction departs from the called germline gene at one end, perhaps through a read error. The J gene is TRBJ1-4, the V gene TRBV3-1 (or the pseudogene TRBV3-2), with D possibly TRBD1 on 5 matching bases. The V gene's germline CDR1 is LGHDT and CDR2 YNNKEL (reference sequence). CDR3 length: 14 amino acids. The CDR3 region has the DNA TGTGCCAGCAGCCAATTTCGCCCGGGACTTCGAATCATCTTT. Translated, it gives CASSQFRPGLRIIF.

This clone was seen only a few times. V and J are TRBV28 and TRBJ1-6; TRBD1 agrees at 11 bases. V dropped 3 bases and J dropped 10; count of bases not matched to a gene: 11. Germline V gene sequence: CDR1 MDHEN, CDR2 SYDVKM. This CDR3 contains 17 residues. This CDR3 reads CASSFPGGTGGESPLHF. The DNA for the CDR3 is TGTGCCAGCAGTTTCCCGGGTGGGACAGGGGGAGAGTCACCCCTCCACTTT.

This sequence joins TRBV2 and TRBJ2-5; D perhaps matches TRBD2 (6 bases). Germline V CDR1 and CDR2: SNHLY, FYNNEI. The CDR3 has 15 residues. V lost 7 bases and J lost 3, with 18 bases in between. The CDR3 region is CASTDRATGEETQYF. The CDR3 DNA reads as TGTGCCAGCACCGACCGTGCTACGGGGGAAGAGACCCAGTACTTC.

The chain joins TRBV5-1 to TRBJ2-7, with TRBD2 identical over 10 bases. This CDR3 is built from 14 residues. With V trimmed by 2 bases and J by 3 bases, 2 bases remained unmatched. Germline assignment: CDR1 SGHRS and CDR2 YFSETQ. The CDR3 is CASSFVAGGYEQYF. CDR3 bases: TGCGCCAGCAGCTTCGTAGCGGGGGGCTACGAGCAGTACTTC.

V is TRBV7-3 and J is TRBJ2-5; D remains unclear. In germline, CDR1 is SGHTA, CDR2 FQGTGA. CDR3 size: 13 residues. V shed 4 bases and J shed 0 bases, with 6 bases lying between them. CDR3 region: CASSSGYQETQYF. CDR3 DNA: TGTGCCAGCAGCTCCGGGTACCAAGAGACCCAGTACTTC.

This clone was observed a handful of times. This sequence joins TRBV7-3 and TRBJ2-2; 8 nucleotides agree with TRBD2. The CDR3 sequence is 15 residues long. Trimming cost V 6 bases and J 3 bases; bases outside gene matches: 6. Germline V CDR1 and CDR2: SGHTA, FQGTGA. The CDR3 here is CASSRGLAYTGELFF. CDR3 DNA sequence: TGTGCCAGCAGTCGAGGACTAGCCTACACCGGGGAGCTGTTTTTT.

CDR3 sequence: CASSTLLRTGGEQYF. The CDR3, as DNA: TGTGCCAGCAGTACCTTACTGAGGACAGGCGGCGAGCAGTACTTC. The rearrangement uses TRBV6-6 and TRBJ2-7, with 7 bases lining up with TRBD1. J was trimmed by 6 bases and V by 5 bases; bases with no gene match: 13. Per the germline V gene, CDR1 is MNHNY and CDR2 is SVGAGI (reference sequence). There are 15 residues in the CDR3.